Listed below are T cell receptor beta chains from one sample, sequenced in a study of Graves' ophthalmopathy and Graves' hyperthyroidism. Each CDR3 protein gets one entry after TCRdb re-called the multiplex PCR reads with MiXCR. The repertoire includes 1 million to 1.3 million distinct CDR3 sequences, approximately 35% of them detected once, and approximately 10% sits in the top ten. Material for sequencing was peripheral blood or thyroid tissue (not recorded which). The receptors come from an adult man with Graves' hyperthyroidism. Each CDR3 is given with its conserved first and last residue. The order of the fields is CDR3 DNA, CDR3 protein, clone size, D gene, V gene, J gene. The D gene is left open where the match is weak. Clone size is stated in some rows and not others, as once, few, many or a class when expanded.

cdr3_nt: TGCAGTGTAGCGGGGGGCCAAAAGCTGTACGAGCAGTACTTC
cdr3_aa: CSVAGGQKLYEQYF
clone_size: many
d_call: TRBD2
v_call: TRBV20-1
j_call: TRBJ2-7

cdr3_nt: TGCAGTGCTAAGGGCGGGGCGAATTCACCCCTCCACTTT
cdr3_aa: CSAKGGANSPLHF
clone_size: many
d_call: NA
v_call: TRBV20-1
j_call: TRBJ1-6

cdr3_nt: TGTGCCAGCAGCCGAGCCATGGACAGCTACGAGCAGTACTTC
cdr3_aa: CASSRAMDSYEQYF
clone_size: few
d_call: NA
v_call: TRBV6-5
j_call: TRBJ2-7

cdr3_nt: TGTGCCAGCAGCTTAACGTTTGGCAGAAAACTGTTTTTT
cdr3_aa: CASSLTFGRKLFF
clone_size: NA
d_call: NA
v_call: TRBV7-9
j_call: TRBJ1-4

cdr3_nt: TGTGCCAGCAGCCCCTTAAACTACGAGCGGTACTTC
cdr3_aa: CASSPLNYERYF
clone_size: NA
d_call: NA
v_call: TRBV7-9
j_call: TRBJ2-7

cdr3_nt: TGTGCCATCAGCGAGGGGGACACTAATGAAAAACTGTTTTTT
cdr3_aa: CAISEGDTNEKLFF
clone_size: NA
d_call: NA
v_call: TRBV10-3
j_call: TRBJ1-4

cdr3_nt: TGTGCCAGCAGCACCACTAGCCCGCCCCCGGAGACCCAGTACTTC
cdr3_aa: CASSTTSPPPETQYF
clone_size: many
d_call: NA
v_call: TRBV11-2
j_call: TRBJ2-5

cdr3_nt: TGTGCCAGCAGCCTGGGTAGAGGGGATGAAAAACTGTTTTTT
cdr3_aa: CASSLGRGDEKLFF
clone_size: few
d_call: NA
v_call: TRBV7-9
j_call: TRBJ1-4

cdr3_nt: TGTGCCAGTAGTATCTCTCCAACAAATTACCAAGAGACCCAGTACTTC
cdr3_aa: CASSISPTNYQETQYF
clone_size: few
d_call: NA
v_call: TRBV19
j_call: TRBJ2-5

cdr3_nt: TGCAGCGTTGAAGATAGACAGGGAAGGGCTGAAGCTTTCTTT
cdr3_aa: CSVEDRQGRAEAFF
clone_size: NA
d_call: TRBD1
v_call: TRBV29-1
j_call: TRBJ1-1

cdr3_nt: TGTGCCAGCAACGGACAGGGTGGGGAAAAACTGTTTTTT
cdr3_aa: CASNGQGGEKLFF
clone_size: many
d_call: TRBD1
v_call: TRBV2
j_call: TRBJ1-4

cdr3_nt: TGTGCCAGCAGCCAAGACAGGGGACAACTACAAGAGACCCAGTACTTC
cdr3_aa: CASSQDRGQLQETQYF
clone_size: NA
d_call: NA
v_call: TRBV14
j_call: TRBJ2-5

cdr3_nt: TGCAGCGTAGTTCCGGGACAGGGGTACACAGATACGCAGTATTTT
cdr3_aa: CSVVPGQGYTDTQYF
clone_size: few
d_call: TRBD1
v_call: TRBV29-1
j_call: TRBJ2-3

cdr3_nt: TGTGCCAGCAGTGCGTTAGGGGCCGGGGCCAACGTCCTGACTTTC
cdr3_aa: CASSALGAGANVLTF
clone_size: few
d_call: NA
v_call: TRBV2
j_call: TRBJ2-6

cdr3_nt: TGTGCCAGCAGTTCTACCACAGGGATCTACGAGCAGTACTTC
cdr3_aa: CASSSTTGIYEQYF
clone_size: few
d_call: NA
v_call: TRBV10-3
j_call: TRBJ2-7

cdr3_nt: TGTGCCAGCAGTCCATCAGGGACAGGGGCAGGAAATCAGCCCCAGCATTTT
cdr3_aa: CASSPSGTGAGNQPQHF
clone_size: many
d_call: TRBD1
v_call: TRBV7-9
j_call: TRBJ1-5

cdr3_nt: TGTGCCAGCAGTGAGACTAGCGGCACAGATACGCAGTATTTT
cdr3_aa: CASSETSGTDTQYF
clone_size: NA
d_call: TRBD2
v_call: TRBV6-4
j_call: TRBJ2-3

cdr3_nt: TGTGCCAGCTCGGGCAGAAACTCCTACGAGCAGTACTTC
cdr3_aa: CASSGRNSYEQYF
clone_size: many
d_call: NA
v_call: TRBV5-1
j_call: TRBJ2-7

cdr3_nt: TGTGCCAGCAGTTACGGCAGGGAGGGAGAAAAACTGTTTTTT
cdr3_aa: CASSYGREGEKLFF
clone_size: NA
d_call: NA
v_call: TRBV12-3/TRBV12-4
j_call: TRBJ1-4

cdr3_nt: TGTGCCAGCAGACCCCGGACAGTAAATTCACCCCTCCACTTT
cdr3_aa: CASRPRTVNSPLHF
clone_size: NA
d_call: NA
v_call: TRBV27
j_call: TRBJ1-6

cdr3_nt: TGTGCCAGCAACAACCGGGGGGGAAACACTGAAGCTTTCTTT
cdr3_aa: CASNNRGGNTEAFF
clone_size: few
d_call: NA
v_call: TRBV10-2
j_call: TRBJ1-1

cdr3_nt: TGTGCCAGCAGAGTCGGGACGGAGAATTCACCCCTCCACTTT
cdr3_aa: CASRVGTENSPLHF
clone_size: NA
d_call: NA
v_call: TRBV25-1
j_call: TRBJ1-6

cdr3_nt: TGTGCCAGCAGCTTGATGGGGAGCTCTGGGGCCAACGTCCTGACTTTC
cdr3_aa: CASSLMGSSGANVLTF
clone_size: NA
d_call: NA
v_call: TRBV7-6
j_call: TRBJ2-6

cdr3_nt: TGTGCCAGCAGCGCAGGGGGGGGGTCAGGGACCCAGTACTTC
cdr3_aa: CASSAGGGSGTQYF
clone_size: NA
d_call: NA
v_call: TRBV9
j_call: TRBJ2-5

cdr3_nt: TGCTCACATAGGACGTATAGCTCCTACGAGCAGTACTTC
cdr3_aa: CSHRTYSSYEQYF
clone_size: few
d_call: NA
v_call: TRBV20-1
j_call: TRBJ2-7

cdr3_nt: TGTGCCAGCAGCCCCTCGACAGCGCGGAACACTGAAGCTTTCTTT
cdr3_aa: CASSPSTARNTEAFF
clone_size: many
d_call: NA
v_call: TRBV7-9
j_call: TRBJ1-1

cdr3_nt: TGTGCCAGCAGCTACAACCCCCCTTGGACACGGGAGACCCAGTACTTC
cdr3_aa: CASSYNPPWTRETQYF
clone_size: NA
d_call: NA
v_call: TRBV7-9
j_call: TRBJ2-5

cdr3_nt: TGTGCCACCAGTGCCGCAGGGGGCTCAAGGAACACTGAAGCTTTCTTT
cdr3_aa: CATSAAGGSRNTEAFF
clone_size: NA
d_call: TRBD1
v_call: TRBV24-1
j_call: TRBJ1-1